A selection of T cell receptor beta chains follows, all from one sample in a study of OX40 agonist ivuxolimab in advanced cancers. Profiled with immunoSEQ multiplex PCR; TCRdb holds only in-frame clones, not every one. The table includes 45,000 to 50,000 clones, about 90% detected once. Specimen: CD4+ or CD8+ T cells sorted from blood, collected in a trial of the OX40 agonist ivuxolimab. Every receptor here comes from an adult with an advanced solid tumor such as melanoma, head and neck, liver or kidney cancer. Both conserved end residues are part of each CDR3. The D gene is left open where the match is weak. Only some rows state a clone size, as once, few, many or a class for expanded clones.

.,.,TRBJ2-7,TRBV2,TGTGCCAGCAGTTATGACAGGTACGAGCAGTACTTC,CASSYDRYEQYF
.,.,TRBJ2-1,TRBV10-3,TGTGCCATCAGTGATGGGGGCTCCTACAATGAGCAGTTCTTC,CAISDGGSYNEQFF
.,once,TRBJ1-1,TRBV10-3,TGTGCCATCAGTGAGTCAGACAGAGTGAACACTGAAGCTTTCTTT,CAISESDRVNTEAFF
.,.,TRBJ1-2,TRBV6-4,TGTGCCAGCCCGGACCAACACCATGGCTACACCTTC,CASPDQHHGYTF
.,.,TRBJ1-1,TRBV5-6,TGTGCCAGCAGCTTGGAGGCCAGCACTGAAGCTTTCTTT,CASSLEASTEAFF
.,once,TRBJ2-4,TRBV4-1,TGCGCCAGCAGCCCGACTCATTCCAAAAACATTCAGTACTTC,CASSPTHSKNIQYF
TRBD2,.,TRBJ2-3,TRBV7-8,TGTGCCAGCAGCTTTGGCGATAGCGGGGGGGCAACAGATACGCAGTATTTT,CASSFGDSGGATDTQYF
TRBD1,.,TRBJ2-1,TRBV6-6,TGTGCCAGCAGTGGGCCGGGACAGTACAATGAGCAGTTCTTC,CASSGPGQYNEQFF
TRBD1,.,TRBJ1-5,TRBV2,TGTGCCAGCAGGGGACAGGGCCGTCAGCCCCAGCATTTT,CASRGQGRQPQHF
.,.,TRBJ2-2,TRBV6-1,TGTGCCAGCAGTGACACACAGACCGGGGAGCTGTTTTTT,CASSDTQTGELFF
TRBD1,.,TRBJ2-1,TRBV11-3,TGTGCCAGCAGCGGCGGACAGGATGTAAGTGAGCAGTTCTTC,CASSGGQDVSEQFF
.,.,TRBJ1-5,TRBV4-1,TGCGCCAGCAGCGAAGGCAATCAGCCCCAGCATTTT,CASSEGNQPQHF
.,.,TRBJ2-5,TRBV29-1,TGCAGCGTCTTCACTAGAAGAGAGACCCAGTACTTC,CSVFTRRETQYF
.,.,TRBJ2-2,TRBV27,TGTGCCAGCAGGACTCAGGACTTCACCGGGGAGCTGTTTTTT,CASRTQDFTGELFF
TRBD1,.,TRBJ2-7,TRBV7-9,TGTGCCAGCAGCCCTCCTCCGGGACAGGGGTACAACGAGCAGTACTTC,CASSPPPGQGYNEQYF
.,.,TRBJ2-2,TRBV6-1,TGTGCCAGCAGTGAAGGGGGACGGCTAGCTTCAGGGGAGCTGTTTTTT,CASSEGGRLASGELFF
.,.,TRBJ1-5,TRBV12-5,TGTGCTAGTGGTTTAACGTCGGAATATAGCAATCAGCCCCAGCATTTT,CASGLTSEYSNQPQHF
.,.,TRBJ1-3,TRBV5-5,TGTGCCAGCAGCCCCGTCCTTGGCCCCGGAAACACCATATATTTT,CASSPVLGPGNTIYF
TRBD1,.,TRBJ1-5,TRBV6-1,TGTGTCAGCAGTCCGACAGGGGGAGGCAATCAGCCCCAGCATTTT,CVSSPTGGGNQPQHF
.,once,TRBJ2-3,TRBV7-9,TGTGCCAGCAGCTACGTGGGGGCGGGGAGTGCAGATACGCAGTATTTT,CASSYVGAGSADTQYF
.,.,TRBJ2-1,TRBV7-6,TGTGCCAGCAGCCCCCAGTGGGAGGGGGGCTACAATGAGCAGTTCTTC,CASSPQWEGGYNEQFF
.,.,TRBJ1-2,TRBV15,TGTGCCACCAGCAGAGTTGCCAGGTCGACGGGAAGTTATGGCTACACCTTC,CATSRVARSTGSYGYTF
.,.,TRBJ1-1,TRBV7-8,TGTGCCAGCAGCTTAGCAGGCGGTGGGGATACTGAAGCTTTCTTT,CASSLAGGGDTEAFF
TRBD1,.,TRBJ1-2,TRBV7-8,TGTGCCAGCAGCTTAGATGGGACAGGGGTCTATGGCTACACCTTC,CASSLDGTGVYGYTF
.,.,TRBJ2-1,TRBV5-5,TGTGCCAGCAGACTAGGGCAATTATCCTACAATGAGCAGTTCTTC,CASRLGQLSYNEQFF
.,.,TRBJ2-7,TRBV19,TGTGCCAGTAGTATAGCTGCGGGATACGAGCAGTACTTC,CASSIAAGYEQYF
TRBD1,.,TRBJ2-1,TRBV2,TGTGCCAGCAGTGAAGAGGGGACAGGGGGGGAGGAGCAGTTCTTC,CASSEEGTGGEEQFF
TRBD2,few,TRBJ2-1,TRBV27,TGTGCCAGCACGGGACTAGCCAACAATGAGCAGTTCTTC,CASTGLANNEQFF
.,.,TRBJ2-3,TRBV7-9,TGTGCCAGCAGCTTATTGAGCACAGATACGCAGTATTTT,CASSLLSTDTQYF
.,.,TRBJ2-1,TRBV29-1,TGCAGCGTGACAGTCAATGAGCAGTTCTTC,CSVTVNEQFF
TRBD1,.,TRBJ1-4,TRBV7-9,TGTGCCAGCAGCGTACAGGGGCCGCATAATGAAAAACTGTTTTTT,CASSVQGPHNEKLFF
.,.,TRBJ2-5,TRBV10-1,TGCGCCAGCAGTGAGGATCGAACCCTCGGGGCCCAGTACTTC,CASSEDRTLGAQYF
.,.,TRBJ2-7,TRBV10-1,TGCGCCAGCAGTGTGGGTCTGGGAACTCGCGAGCAGTACTTC,CASSVGLGTREQYF
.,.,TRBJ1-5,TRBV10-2,TGCGCCAGCAGTGACAAAGAAAGCTACAATAGCAATCAGCCCCAGCATTTT,CASSDKESYNSNQPQHF
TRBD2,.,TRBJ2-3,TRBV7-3,TGTGCCAGCAGCGCGGGGGGTAGCACAGATACGCAGTATTTT,CASSAGGSTDTQYF
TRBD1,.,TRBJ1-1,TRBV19,TGTGCCAGTAGTAGTCAACAGGGGGCCCACACTGAAGCTTTCTTT,CASSSQQGAHTEAFF